This T cell receptor (beta chain) was sequenced during a study of T cell changes during pregnancy in multiple sclerosis. Only in-frame clones appear in the TCRdb table, and some are missing; sequencing was by immunoSEQ multiplex PCR. The sample yields 55,000 to 80,000 clones, 90% seen once. The TCR sequence derives from a female donor in good health, enrolled as a control in a pregnancy study. This sample comprised peripheral blood, obtained after pregnancy.

The CDR3 nucleotides are TGTGCCAGCAGCTCCGGACATCTCTACGAGCAGTACTTC. This sequence encodes CASSSGHLYEQYF. The chain is built from TRBV6-5 and TRBJ2-7; D possibly corresponds to TRBD1 (5 bases). This CDR3 region has 13 residues. Germline lookup yields CDR1 MNHEY and CDR2 SVGAGI. V was cut by 6 bases and J by 3 bases, with 12 bases left in between.